Included here is one T cell receptor (beta chain) sequence, with context. Its antigen is unidentified. Germline V gene sequence: CDR1 SGHVS, CDR2 FNYEAQ. V gave up 4 bases and J gave up 0 bases; unmatched junction bases: 10. This CDR3 is 18 amino acids long. The data were obtained in a study of long-term antiretroviral therapy in people with HIV. Study in general: When the earliest samples were collected, ART was typically delayed until CD4 counts fell.

Running of the v3.0 immunoSEQ assay took place at survey level. This table comes from immunoSEQ multiplex PCR, and its TCRdb copy is limited to in-frame clones, with some not included. The sample consists of about 27,000 clones, roughly 85% of them appearing once. Study-wide results and limits: Before ART, certain clones expanded, and these dominated the repertoire at all time points. Repertoires looked antigen-experienced, with only a slight naive shift after ART.

The clonotype was recovered from a man aged 35 to 55 with HIV. The V gene is TRBV7-6, the J gene TRBJ1-4, with 8 bases that match TRBD1. Sequenced here: unsorted PBMCs, sampled 2.3 years after starting antiretroviral therapy. CDR3 protein: CASSSPGQARSTNEKLFF. Written as DNA, the CDR3 is TGTGCCAGCAGCTCCCCGGGACAGGCCAGATCAACTAATGAAAAACTGTTTTTT.